This T cell receptor beta chain was sequenced during a study of cytomegalovirus exposure and HLA in healthy donors. Only in-frame clones appear in the TCRdb table, and some are missing; sequencing was by immunoSEQ multiplex PCR. The table lists 110,000 or so clones, over 75% of them singletons. The germline CDR1 and CDR2 sequences are SGDLS and YYNGEE. This CDR3 comprises 15 residues. Trimming removed 3 bases at V and 0 bases at J, with 11 bases between. This sequence was found in a woman younger than 35 in good health and CMV-seronegative. The chain uses TRBV9 and TRBJ2-3; D call uncertain. Specimen: PBMCs. The CDR3 coding sequence is TGTGCCAGCAGCGCCGCCGACGGGAGCACAGATACGCAGTATTTT. Protein: CASSAADGSTDTQYF.